A selection of T cell receptor beta chains follows, all from one sample in a study of shared clonotypes between healthy human individuals. Sequencing used immunoSEQ multiplex PCR; TCRdb keeps in-frame clones, though not all of them. The repertoire holds just over 2,000,000 clones, with roughly 95% as singletons. Material: naive CD4+ T cells sorted from blood. The receptors derive from a man aged 18 to 35 in good health. The CDR3 runs from the conserved cysteine through the conserved F or W. The D gene is left open where the match is weak. Clone size is shown for a subset of rows, as once, few, many or a class of expanded clone.

clone size	V gene	D gene	J gene	CDR3 protein
NA	TRBV5-1	TRBD2	TRBJ2-1	CASSLAPSGINEQFF
NA	TRBV30	NA	TRBJ2-3	CAWSGLQLFTDTQYF
NA	TRBV7-9	TRBD2	TRBJ2-2	CASSPTRGGRTGELFF
NA	TRBV19	TRBD1	TRBJ2-2	CATSRQGNTGELFF
NA	TRBV4-1	TRBD1	TRBJ1-4	CASSQDRTGGLRSEKLFF
NA	TRBV7-9	TRBD2	TRBJ2-4	CASSHWTSGTPLAKNIQYF
few	TRBV28	TRBD1	TRBJ1-5	CASSLQGGNQPQHF
NA	TRBV28	TRBD1	TRBJ1-1	CASSFGGGARNTEAFF
few	TRBV29-1	NA	TRBJ2-1	CSATTSFSVNEQFF
once	TRBV6-4	NA	TRBJ2-7	CASSDPDRTGTRDEQYF
once	TRBV27	TRBD2	TRBJ2-1	CASGLRLAGAHEQFF
NA	TRBV9	TRBD2	TRBJ2-1	CASTRAGAVYNEQFF
few	TRBV30	NA	TRBJ1-5	CAWSVTTNNQPQHF
once	TRBV5-1	NA	TRBJ2-7	CASSFDSPSSYEQYF
few	TRBV5-1	TRBD1	TRBJ2-7	CASSWRQGAAYEQYF
NA	TRBV5-1	TRBD1	TRBJ1-4	CASSPGQGSEKLFF
NA	TRBV9	TRBD1	TRBJ2-7	CASSVEGQGTYEQYF
NA	TRBV2	NA	TRBJ1-6	CASRTSVITNSPLHF
NA	TRBV29-1	NA	TRBJ1-1	CSVRRTWDQGGEAFF
NA	TRBV9	TRBD1	TRBJ1-1	CASSVGQGLMNTEAFF
NA	TRBV2	NA	NA	CASVMLDSWSSYEQYF
NA	TRBV18	NA	TRBJ2-1	CASSTPAGSYNEQFF
NA	TRBV5-8	NA	TRBJ1-6	CASSPEYNPPLHF
NA	TRBV11-2	TRBD2	TRBJ2-7	CASSPGLGGFYEQYF
NA	TRBV11-2	NA	TRBJ1-3	CASSLRGRDTIYF
once	TRBV7-2	NA	TRBJ2-7	CASSLGVGTSVYEQYF
NA	TRBV6-1	NA	TRBJ2-1	CASSEDGTSYTVSYNEQFF
once	TRBV19	TRBD2	TRBJ2-4	CASSDGLAGVVTLAKNIQYF